This record concerns one TCR beta chain sequence. As yet, its antigen is unknown. Scientists made TCR beta libraries using quantitative 5'-RACE with molecular barcodes. Using its own MiXCR run on the 5' RACE reads, TCRdb lists one record per CDR3 protein. The sample carries roughly 220,000 distinct CDR3 sequences, about 17% recorded once. This sample was taken from a study of CD8 T cells in ankylosing spondylitis. Study-level results: The authors found the disease-linked clones to be CD8+ and relatively rare in peripheral blood. Blood from ankylosing spondylitis patients appeared to carry a characteristic roughly 8-variant TCR beta motif.

Sequencing was carried out using blood, either unsorted or a sorted T cell fraction (not recorded which). The origin of this receptor is a male donor with ankylosing spondylitis.

The CDR3 reads CSASVASGEEDTQYF. CDR3 nucleotides: TGCAGTGCTAGTGTGGCTAGCGGGGAAGAGGATACGCAGTATTTT. The chain couples TRBV20-1 to TRBJ2-3; 9 nucleotides match TRBD2. The germline V gene encodes CDR1 DFQATT and CDR2 SNEGSKA (reference sequence). This CDR3 has 15 residues. After removal of 3 bases from V and 6 bases from J, the junction contained 10 bases not matched to a gene.